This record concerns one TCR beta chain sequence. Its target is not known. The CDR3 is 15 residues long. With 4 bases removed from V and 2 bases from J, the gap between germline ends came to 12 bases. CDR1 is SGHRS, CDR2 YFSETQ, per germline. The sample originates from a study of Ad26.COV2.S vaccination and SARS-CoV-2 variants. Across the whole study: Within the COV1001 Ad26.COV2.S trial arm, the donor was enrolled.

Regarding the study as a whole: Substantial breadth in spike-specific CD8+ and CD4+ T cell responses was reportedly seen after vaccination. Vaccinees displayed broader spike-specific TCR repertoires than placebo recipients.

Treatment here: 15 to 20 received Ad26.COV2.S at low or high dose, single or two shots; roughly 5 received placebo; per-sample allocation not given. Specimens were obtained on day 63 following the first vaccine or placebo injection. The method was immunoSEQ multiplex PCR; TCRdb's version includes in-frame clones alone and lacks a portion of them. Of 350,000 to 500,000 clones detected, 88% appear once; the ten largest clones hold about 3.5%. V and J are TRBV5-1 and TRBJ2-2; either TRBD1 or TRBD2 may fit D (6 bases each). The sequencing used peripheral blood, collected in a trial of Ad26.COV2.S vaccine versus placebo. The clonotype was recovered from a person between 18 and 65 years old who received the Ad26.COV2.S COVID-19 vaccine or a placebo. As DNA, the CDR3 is TGCGCCAGCAGCGCGGGACACACTAACACCGGGGAGCTGTTTTTT. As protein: CASSAGHTNTGELFF.